The entry below describes one T cell receptor (beta chain). V trimming: 1 base; J trimming: 2 bases; junction bases outside the gene matches: 9. CDR3 size: 17 residues. Germline loops: CDR1 LNHNV, CDR2 YYDKDF (reference sequence). The data derive from a study of blood T cell repertoires in COVID-19. Study as a whole: COVID-19 samples from acute and convalescent phases originated in the United States, Italy and Spain. From T cells, B-cell-depleted T cells, or PBMCs came the material, which was cDNA or gDNA.

How the authors handled the data: Estimated nucleated cell counts came from reference gene primer amplification. The table came from immunoSEQ multiplex PCR; TCRdb's copy has only in-frame clones and leaves some out. The D gene and trimming were derived from the DNA, and the V and J assignments and clone size from that table. The sample yields hundreds of thousands of clones, roughly 90% seen once. This receptor was taken from a woman in her 50s with active or convalescent COVID-19. The material sequenced was peripheral blood. The chain joins TRBV15 to TRBJ1-2; 8 positions agree with TRBD1. CDR3 sequence: CATSRGRQDRANYGYTF. Here the CDR3 DNA reads TGTGCCACCAGCAGAGGTAGACAGGACAGGGCCAACTATGGCTACACCTTC.